The clone carrying this TCR beta chain has a count of ten or more. The antigen remains undetermined. The observed sequence ends 3 residues before the CDR3 terminus, with the missing tail filled in from the germline J gene. Measured with immunoSEQ multiplex PCR; TCRdb has only the in-frame clones, and not every one. The sample includes tens of thousands of clones, none of them occurring once. The data belong to a study of T cell clonality in common variable immunodeficiency. CDR1 is SGHRS, CDR2 YFSETQ, per germline. V lost 0 bases and J 3 bases, leaving 9 bases between the germline ends. This CDR3 has 14 residues. Points from the study as a whole: Fewer deletions and N-nucleotide insertions were reportedly seen in common variable immunodeficiency TCR beta sequences.

V usage is TRBV5-1 and J usage is TRBJ2-5; a possible D gene is TRBD1 (5 bases). The sequenced sample was peripheral blood mononuclear cells. This receptor was taken from a human donor with common variable immunodeficiency. This chain's CDR3 is CASSLAAREETQYF. The covered CDR3 bases are TGCGCCAGCAGCTTGGCGGCCAGGGAAGAGACC. The complete variable domain, with remaining parts taken from reference TRBV5-1 and TRBJ2-5, reads KAGVTQTPRYLIKTRGQQVTLSCSPISGHRSVSWYQQTPGQGLQFLFEYFSETQRNKGNFPGRFSGRQFSNSRSEMNVSTLELGDSALYLCASSLAAREETQYFGPGTRLLVL.